The 22 T cell receptor beta chains below come from one sample, sequenced in a study of PD-1 blockade in classical Hodgkin lymphoma (TCRdb year 2020). The library came from the immunoSEQ multiplex PCR assay. What TCRdb holds here is the immuneACCESS table cut down to in-frame rearrangements. Part of the clones is not present; checked against another copy, under half of the missing clones reflect an unresolved V gene, and the others are unexplained. The sample yields about 44,000 clones; just over 65% were counted once. The ten largest clonotypes hold over 3% of the sample. What this sample's time point label stands for: cycle 4 day 1 (C4D1), after more than five weeks of nivolumab. Every trial patient had relapsed after autologous stem cell transplantation, and cohorts A, B and C differed in prior brentuximab vedotin exposure. The sequencing used peripheral blood mononuclear cells (PBMCs), collected before the fourth cycle of nivolumab. Receptors were obtained from a human donor with classical Hodgkin lymphoma.

The chain uses TRBV6-6 and TRBJ2-7; D perhaps matches TRBD1 (5 bases). The CDR3 has 14 residues. Trimming took 6 bases from V and 7 from J, leaving 19 bases between them. Per the germline V gene, CDR1 is MNHNY and CDR2 is SVGAGI (reference sequence). The CDR3 DNA is TGTGCCAGCAGGGCACAGGCTCTTACTGGGGAGCAGTACTTC. It encodes CASRAQALTGEQYF.

The CDR3 sequence is CASRVGISNQPQHF. The CDR3 region has the DNA TGTGCCAGCCGGGTTGGGATTAGCAATCAGCCCCAGCATTTT. This chain joins TRBV19 and TRBJ1-5; D not resolved. The germline V and J ends were trimmed by 9 bases and 0 bases, with 12 bases remaining between them. The CDR3 loop spans 14 amino acids. In germline, CDR1 is LNHDA, CDR2 SQIVND (reference sequence).

The chain joins TRBV6-6 to TRBJ1-2; D is ambiguous. V was cut by 2 bases and J by 1 base, with 5 bases left in between. Germline CDR1 and CDR2: MNHNY and SVGAGI (reference sequence). The CDR3 has 13 residues. CDR3: CASSYGNNYGYTF. The DNA for the CDR3 is TGTGCCAGCAGTTACGGCAATAACTATGGCTACACCTTC.

This clone is classed as medium-sized. V usage is TRBV6-1 and J usage is TRBJ2-7; 12 bases are a match to TRBD1. V lost 6 bases to trimming and J lost 10 bases; unmatched junction nucleotides: 10. Germline CDR1 and CDR2: MNHNS and SASEGT. This CDR3 comprises 14 residues. The CDR3 DNA reads as TGTGCCAGCAGGGGACCGGGACAGGGGGCGTTCCAGTACTTC. Translating gives CASRGPGQGAFQYF.

V usage is TRBV7-2 and J usage is TRBJ2-5; possibly TRBD2 for D (5 bases). The germline V gene encodes CDR1 SGHTA and CDR2 FQGNSA. Between the trimmed V and J ends, which lost 5 bases and 4 bases, there was a span of 20 bases. The CDR3 length is 16 residues. CDR3 nucleotide sequence: TGTGCCAGCAGCCCTGGGATGACTGTCCGGGGAGAGACCCAGTACTTC. Translated: CASSPGMTVRGETQYF.

This clone turned up a few times. The chain is built from TRBV7-2 and TRBJ1-2; maybe TRBD1 (6 bases). Germline V gene lookup returns CDR1 SGHTA and CDR2 FQGNSA. V lost 2 bases and J 5 bases, leaving 12 bases between the germline ends. CDR3 length equals 14 residues. The CDR3 nucleotides are TGTGCCAGCAGCTTAACCGGAGGGGGATATGGCTACACCTTC. It encodes CASSLTGGGYGYTF.

The chain couples TRBV7-9 to TRBJ2-5, with D perhaps given as TRBD1 or TRBD2 (5 bases each). The J call may not be correct, given that the DNA end is closer to TRBJ2-7. The CDR3 is 14 residues long. Germline V lookup: CDR1 SEHNR, CDR2 FQNEAQ (reference sequence). The CDR3 DNA sequence: TGTGCCAGCAGCCTTACCTCCGAGGGGAACGAGCAGTACTTC. Encoded protein: CASSLTSEGNEQYF.

The rearrangement joins TRBV5-8 to TRBJ1-1; D remains ambiguous. The CDR3 consists of 16 residues. V dropped 0 bases and J dropped 5 bases, with 17 bases sitting between them. Germline-derived CDR1 and CDR2 are SGHTS and YDEGEE. CDR3 amino acids: CASSLARGTNPTEAFF. In DNA, the CDR3 is TGTGCCAGCAGCTTGGCCCGAGGTACGAATCCGACTGAAGCTTTCTTT. The full variable domain, its missing parts supplied by reference TRBV5-8 and TRBJ1-1, is EAGVTQSPTHLIKTRGQQATLRCSPISGHTSVYWYQQALGLGLQFLLWYDEGEERNRGNFPPRFSGRQFPNYSSELNVNALELEDSALYLCASSLARGTNPTEAFFGQGTRLTVV.

V is TRBV10-1 and J is TRBJ2-1; TRBD2 aligns across 7 bases. This CDR3 has 19 amino acids. Unmatched junction bases numbered 11, after V lost 0 bases and J lost 0 bases. Germline values: CDR1 WNHNN, CDR2 SYGVQD (reference sequence). CDR3 sequence reads: CASSESNPPGGSSYNEQFF. The CDR3 DNA is TGCGCCAGCAGTGAGTCCAATCCCCCGGGCGGGAGCTCCTACAATGAGCAGTTCTTC.

The CDR3 protein is CASSAEGTGGYEQYF. In DNA form, the CDR3 reads TGTGCCAGCAGTGCCGAGGGGACAGGGGGCTACGAGCAGTACTTC. This rearrangement joins TRBV6-4 to TRBJ2-7; 11 bases line up with TRBD1. CDR1 is MRHNA, CDR2 SNTAGT, per germline. Trimming cost V 4 bases and J 3 bases; bases outside gene matches: 5. This CDR3 comprises 15 residues.

The chain uses TRBV30 and TRBJ1-6, with a possible D match to TRBD1 (5 bases). The CDR3 loop spans 15 amino acids. Germline V gene sequence: CDR1 GTSNPN, CDR2 SVGIG (reference sequence). V lost 4 bases and J lost 5, with 15 bases in between. This chain's CDR3 is CAWNPRGGNNSPLHF. The CDR3 nucleotides read TGTGCCTGGAACCCCCGGGGGGGGAATAATTCACCCCTCCACTTT.

This clone was seen only once. The chain combines TRBV19 with TRBJ1-5, with a possible D match to TRBD1 (5 bases). The V gene's germline CDR1 is LNHDA and CDR2 SQIVND (reference sequence). The CDR3 totals 15 residues. V was cut by 2 bases and J by 5 bases, with 13 bases left in between. CDR3 sequence: CASSISPGTHQPQHF. The DNA for the CDR3 is TGTGCCAGTAGTATATCCCCAGGGACCCATCAGCCCCAGCATTTT. The full variable domain, its missing parts supplied by reference TRBV19 and TRBJ1-5, is DGGITQSPKYLFRKEGQNVTLSCEQNLNHDAMYWYRQDPGQGLRLIYYSQIVNDFQKGDIAEGYSVSREKKESFPLTVTSAQKNPTAFYLCASSISPGTHQPQHFGDGTRLSIL.

This clone turned up a few times. The CDR3 here is CASSPRSQETQYF. The CDR3 DNA reads as TGCGCCAGCAGCCCTCGTAGTCAGGAGACCCAGTACTTC. The J gene is TRBJ2-5, the V gene TRBV5-1, with D unclear. The CDR3 runs to 13 residues. V was trimmed by 4 bases and J by 5 bases, leaving 12 bases between them. Germline V gene lookup returns CDR1 SGHRS and CDR2 YFSETQ.

This clone was counted ten times or more. V usage is TRBV29-1 and J usage is TRBJ2-5; D is unresolved. Looked up from germline, CDR1 is SQVTM and CDR2 is ANQGSEA. Deletions cut 0 bases from V and 0 bases from J, with 5 bases between. The CDR3 sequence is 13 residues long. The CDR3 here is CSVEDLYQETQYF. The CDR3 DNA reads as TGCAGCGTTGAAGATCTGTACCAAGAGACCCAGTACTTC.

The CDR3 nucleotides are TGTGCCAGCAGCCAAGATTCCCTTCACGAGCAGTACTTC. This codes for CASSQDSLHEQYF. The gene calls are TRBV4-2 and TRBJ2-7; D uncertain. The germline V and J ends were trimmed by 0 bases and 5 bases, with 8 bases remaining between them. CDR1 and CDR2 (germline): LGHNA, YNFKEQ. The CDR3 has 13 amino acids.

The chain couples TRBV5-1 to TRBJ2-3; TRBD1 matches 9 bases. This CDR3 has 17 residues. V trimming: 5 bases; J trimming: 1 base; junction bases outside the gene matches: 11. Germline V gene sequence: CDR1 SGHRS, CDR2 YFSETQ. CDR3 sequence reads: CASSLETGGRGTDTQYF. CDR3 coding DNA: TGCGCCAGCAGTCTCGAAACAGGGGGCAGGGGCACAGATACGCAGTATTTT.

This clone has at least ten counts. The CDR3 DNA follows: TGTGCCAGCAGCCCAGGGACAGGAGGAACAGATACGCAGTATTTT. Residues: CASSPGTGGTDTQYF. The chain has TRBV5-4 and TRBJ2-3, with 8 bases lining up with TRBD1. Germline V CDR1 and CDR2: SGHNT, YYREEE (reference sequence). This CDR3 region has 15 residues. The J segment lost 3 bases and the V segment lost 4 bases, leaving 7 bases of the junction unmatched.

CDR3 bases: TGTGCCAGTAGTACCTCCGGGACAGGGGAACAGCCCCAGCATTTT. The encoded protein is CASSTSGTGEQPQHF. V usage is TRBV19 and J usage is TRBJ1-5; 10 bases align to TRBD1. V shed 4 bases and J 7 bases; nucleotides not matched to a gene: 7. CDR3 length: 15 residues. Germline V gene lookup returns CDR1 LNHDA and CDR2 SQIVND (reference sequence).

The CDR3 region has the DNA TGTGCCAGTAGTATACCGCCTCACTACGGTGGCTACACCTTC. As protein: CASSIPPHYGGYTF. The genes are TRBV19 and TRBJ1-2; D ambiguous. Germline CDR1 and CDR2: LNHDA and SQIVND (reference sequence). V was clipped by 2 bases and J by 7 bases, with 14 bases between them. This CDR3 spans 14 amino acids.

This clone appeared once. The chain employs TRBV2 and TRBJ1-5, with D perhaps matching TRBD1 (5 bases). CDR3 length: 16 residues. V lost 6 bases, J lost 0 bases, and 15 bases lay in between. Looked up from germline, CDR1 is SNHLY and CDR2 is FYNNEI. Here the CDR3 reads CASSRRGRRSNQPQHF. CDR3 coding DNA: TGTGCCAGCAGCCGTCGGGGACGCCGTAGCAATCAGCCCCAGCATTTT.

The rearrangement joins TRBV11-3 to TRBJ2-1; TRBD2 aligns across 11 bases. The CDR3 totals 20 residues. The J segment lost 5 bases and the V segment lost 3 bases, leaving 18 bases of the junction unmatched. Germline V gene lookup returns CDR1 SGHNT and CDR2 YENEEA. The DNA for the CDR3 is TGTGCCAGCAGCTTGTACAAAGGGGGGCTAGCGGGAGGAATTAACAATGAGCAGTTCTTC. It codes for CASSLYKGGLAGGINNEQFF.

The V call is TRBV28, the J call TRBJ1-1; D not certain. CDR3 length equals 14 residues. In germline, CDR1 is MDHEN, CDR2 SYDVKM. V lost 5 bases, J lost 4 bases, and 14 bases lay in between. CDR3 sequence (DNA): TGTGCCAGCAGTCTGGGTGGGGTGGTCACTGAAGCTTTCTTT. Its translation: CASSLGGVVTEAFF.